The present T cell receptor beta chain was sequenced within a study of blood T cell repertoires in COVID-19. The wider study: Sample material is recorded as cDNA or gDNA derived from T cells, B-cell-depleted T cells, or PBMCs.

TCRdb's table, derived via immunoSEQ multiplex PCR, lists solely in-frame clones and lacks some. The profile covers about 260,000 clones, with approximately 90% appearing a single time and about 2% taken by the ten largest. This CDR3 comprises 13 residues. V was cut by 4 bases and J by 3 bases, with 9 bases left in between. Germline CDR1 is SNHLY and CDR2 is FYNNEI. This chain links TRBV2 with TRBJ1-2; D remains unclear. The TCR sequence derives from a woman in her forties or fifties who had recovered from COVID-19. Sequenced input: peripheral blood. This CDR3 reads CASSVETDYGYTF. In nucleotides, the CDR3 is TGTGCCAGCAGTGTAGAAACGGACTATGGCTACACCTTC.